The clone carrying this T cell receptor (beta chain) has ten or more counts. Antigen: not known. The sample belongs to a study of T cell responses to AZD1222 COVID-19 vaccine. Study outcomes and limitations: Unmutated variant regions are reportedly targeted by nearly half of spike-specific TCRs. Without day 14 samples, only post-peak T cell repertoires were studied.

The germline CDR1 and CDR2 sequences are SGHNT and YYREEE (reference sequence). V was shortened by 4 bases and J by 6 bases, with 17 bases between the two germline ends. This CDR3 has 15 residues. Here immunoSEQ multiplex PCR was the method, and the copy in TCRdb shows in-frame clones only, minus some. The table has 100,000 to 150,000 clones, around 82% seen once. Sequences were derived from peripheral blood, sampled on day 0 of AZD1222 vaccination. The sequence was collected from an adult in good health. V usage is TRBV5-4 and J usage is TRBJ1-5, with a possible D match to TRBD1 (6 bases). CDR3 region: CASSPGMGAGQPQHF. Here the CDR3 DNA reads TGTGCCAGCAGCCCTGGTATGGGGGCGGGTCAGCCCCAGCATTTT.